Described below is a single T cell receptor (beta chain) sequence and its context. The CDR3 length is 13 residues. Germline-derived CDR1 and CDR2 are SGHDN and FVKESK. Losses at the gene ends were 4 bases for V and 4 bases for J; bases not matched to a gene: 1. The data derive from a study of blood T cell repertoires in COVID-19. Whole-study context: Material from acute and convalescent COVID-19 was sourced from the United States, Italy and Spain.

Libraries were prepared by immunoSEQ multiplex PCR; TCRdb keeps only in-frame clonotypes and omits some of them. The sample lists roughly 150,000 clones, over 90% occurring once. The chain carries TRBV14 and TRBJ1-1; 9 nucleotides align to TRBD1. The sequence was collected from a woman aged 55-70 years with COVID-19, enrolled during active disease. Sequenced material: peripheral blood. Here the CDR3 DNA reads TGTGCCAGCAGCCGACAGGGGGGCACTGAAGCTTTCTTT. Amino acids: CASSRQGGTEAFF.